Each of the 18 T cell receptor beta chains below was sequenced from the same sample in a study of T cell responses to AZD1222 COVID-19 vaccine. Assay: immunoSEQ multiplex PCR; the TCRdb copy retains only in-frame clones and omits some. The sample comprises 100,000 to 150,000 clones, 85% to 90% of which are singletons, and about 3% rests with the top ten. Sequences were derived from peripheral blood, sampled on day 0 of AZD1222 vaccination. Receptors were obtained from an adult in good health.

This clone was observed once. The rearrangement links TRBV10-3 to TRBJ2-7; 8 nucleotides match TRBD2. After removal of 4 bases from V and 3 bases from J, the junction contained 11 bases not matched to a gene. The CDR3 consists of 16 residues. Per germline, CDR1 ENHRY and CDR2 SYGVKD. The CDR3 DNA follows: TGTGCCATCAGTGCGACCAAAGCGGGGGCCGTCTACGAGCAGTACTTC. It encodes CAISATKAGAVYEQYF.

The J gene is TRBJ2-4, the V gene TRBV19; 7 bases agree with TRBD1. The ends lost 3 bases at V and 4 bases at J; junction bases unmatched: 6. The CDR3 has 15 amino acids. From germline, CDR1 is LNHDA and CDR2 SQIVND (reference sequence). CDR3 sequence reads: CASSMGRDRKNIQYF. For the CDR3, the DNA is TGTGCCAGTAGTATGGGTAGGGACAGAAAAAACATTCAGTACTTC. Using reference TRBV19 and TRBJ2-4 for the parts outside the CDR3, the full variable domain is DGGITQSPKYLFRKEGQNVTLSCEQNLNHDAMYWYRQDPGQGLRLIYYSQIVNDFQKGDIAEGYSVSREKKESFPLTVTSAQKNPTAFYLCASSMGRDRKNIQYFGAGTRLSVL.

CDR3 region: CSVHGWAGEADTQYF. The DNA of the CDR3 is TGCAGCGTCCACGGTTGGGCAGGGGAGGCAGATACGCAGTATTTT. The gene calls are TRBV29-1 and TRBJ2-3; D may correspond to TRBD1 or TRBD2 (6 bases each). Germline CDR1 SQVTM, CDR2 ANQGSEA. This CDR3 is 15 amino acids long. V was pared by 6 bases and J by 4 bases, with 20 bases between.

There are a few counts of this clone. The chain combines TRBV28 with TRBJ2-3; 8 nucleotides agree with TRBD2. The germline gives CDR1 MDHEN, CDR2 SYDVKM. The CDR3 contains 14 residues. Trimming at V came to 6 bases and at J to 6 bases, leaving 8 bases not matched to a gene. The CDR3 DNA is TGTGCCAGCAGGCTCGGGGGGGCAAGTGATACGCAGTATTTT. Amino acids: CASRLGGASDTQYF.

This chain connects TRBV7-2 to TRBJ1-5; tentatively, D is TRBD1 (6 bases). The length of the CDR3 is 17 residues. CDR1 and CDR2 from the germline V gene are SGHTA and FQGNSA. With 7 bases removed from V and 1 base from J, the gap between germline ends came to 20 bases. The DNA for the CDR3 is TGTGCCAGCACCCAAGGGGGGGGCGCGGGGAGCAATCAGCCCCAGCATTTT. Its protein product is CASTQGGGAGSNQPQHF.

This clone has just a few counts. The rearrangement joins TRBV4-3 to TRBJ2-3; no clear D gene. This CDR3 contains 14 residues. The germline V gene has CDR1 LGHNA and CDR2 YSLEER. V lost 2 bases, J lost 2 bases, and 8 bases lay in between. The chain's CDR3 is CASSQYQDTDTQYF. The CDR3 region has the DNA TGCGCCAGCAGCCAATATCAAGACACAGATACGCAGTATTTT.

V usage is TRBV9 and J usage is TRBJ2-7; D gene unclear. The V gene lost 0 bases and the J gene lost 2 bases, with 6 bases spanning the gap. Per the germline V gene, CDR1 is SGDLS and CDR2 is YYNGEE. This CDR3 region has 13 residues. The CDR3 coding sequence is TGTGCCAGCAGCGTAGGAGTCCCCTACGAGCAGTACTTC. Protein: CASSVGVPYEQYF.

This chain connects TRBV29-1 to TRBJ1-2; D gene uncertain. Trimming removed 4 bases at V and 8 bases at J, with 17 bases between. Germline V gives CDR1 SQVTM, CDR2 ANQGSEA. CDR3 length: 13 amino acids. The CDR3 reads CSVAGKYARGYTF. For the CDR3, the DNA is TGCAGCGTTGCTGGGAAATACGCACGAGGCTACACCTTC.

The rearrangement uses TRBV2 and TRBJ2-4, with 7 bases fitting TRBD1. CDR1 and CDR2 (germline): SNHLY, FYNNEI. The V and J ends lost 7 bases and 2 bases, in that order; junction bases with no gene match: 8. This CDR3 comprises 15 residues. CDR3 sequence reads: CASKGQIIPKNIQYF. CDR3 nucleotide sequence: TGTGCCAGCAAGGGACAGATAATTCCCAAAAACATTCAGTACTTC.

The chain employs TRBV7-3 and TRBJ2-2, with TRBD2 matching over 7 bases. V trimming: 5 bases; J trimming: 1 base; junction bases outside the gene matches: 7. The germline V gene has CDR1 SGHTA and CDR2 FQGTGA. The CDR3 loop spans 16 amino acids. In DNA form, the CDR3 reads TGTGCCAGCAGCGCGGGACTACCCTTGAACACCGGGGAGCTGTTTTTT. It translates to CASSAGLPLNTGELFF. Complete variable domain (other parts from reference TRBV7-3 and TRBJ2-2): GAGVSQTPSNKVTEKGKYVELRCDPISGHTALYWYRQSLGQGPEFLIYFQGTGAADDSGLPNDRFFAVRPEGSVSTLKIQRTERGDSAVYLCASSAGLPLNTGELFFGEGSRLTVL.

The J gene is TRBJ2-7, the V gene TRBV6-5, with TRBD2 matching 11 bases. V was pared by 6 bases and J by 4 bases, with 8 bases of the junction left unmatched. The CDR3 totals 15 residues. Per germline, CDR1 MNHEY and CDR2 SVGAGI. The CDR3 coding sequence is TGTGCCAGCAGGCAGCCGACTAGCGGGGTTTACGAGCAGTACTTC. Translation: CASRQPTSGVYEQYF.

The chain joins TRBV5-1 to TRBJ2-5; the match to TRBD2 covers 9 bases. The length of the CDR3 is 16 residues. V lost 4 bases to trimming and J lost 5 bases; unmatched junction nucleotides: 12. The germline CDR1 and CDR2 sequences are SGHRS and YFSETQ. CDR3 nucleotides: TGCGCCAGCAGCCCCGGGGTAGCGGGAGTTTGGGAGACCCAGTACTTC. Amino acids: CASSPGVAGVWETQYF.

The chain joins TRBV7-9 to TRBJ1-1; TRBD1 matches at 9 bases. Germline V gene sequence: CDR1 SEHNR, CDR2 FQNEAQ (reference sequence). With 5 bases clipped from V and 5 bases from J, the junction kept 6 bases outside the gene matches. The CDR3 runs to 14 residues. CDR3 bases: TGTGCCAGCAGCGAGAGACAGGGGGAAACTGAAGCTTTCTTT. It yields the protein CASSERQGETEAFF.

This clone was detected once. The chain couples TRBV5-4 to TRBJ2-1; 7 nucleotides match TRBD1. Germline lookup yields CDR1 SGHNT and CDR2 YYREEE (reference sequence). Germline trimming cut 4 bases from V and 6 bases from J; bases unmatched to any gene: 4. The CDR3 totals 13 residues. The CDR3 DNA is TGTGCCAGCAGCGCGTGGACAGGCAATGAGCAGTTCTTC. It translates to CASSAWTGNEQFF.

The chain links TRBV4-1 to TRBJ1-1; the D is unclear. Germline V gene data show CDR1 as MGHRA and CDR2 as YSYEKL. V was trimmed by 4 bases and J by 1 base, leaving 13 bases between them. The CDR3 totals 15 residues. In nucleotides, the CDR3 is TGCGCCAGCAGCCCCTCTTGGGGATCGAACACTGAAGCTTTCTTT. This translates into CASSPSWGSNTEAFF.

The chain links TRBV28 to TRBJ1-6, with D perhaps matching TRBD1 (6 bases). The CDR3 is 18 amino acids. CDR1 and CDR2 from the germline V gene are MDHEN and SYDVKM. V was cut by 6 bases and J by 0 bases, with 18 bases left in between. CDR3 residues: CASRSLQGGSSYNSPLHF. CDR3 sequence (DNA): TGTGCCAGCAGGTCCTTACAGGGAGGAAGCTCCTATAATTCACCCCTCCACTTT.

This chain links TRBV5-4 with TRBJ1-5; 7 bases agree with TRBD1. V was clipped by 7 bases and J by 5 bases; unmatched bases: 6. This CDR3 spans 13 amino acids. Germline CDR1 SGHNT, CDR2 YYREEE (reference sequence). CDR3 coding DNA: TGTGCCAGCGCACAGGGGCCGGATCAGCCCCAGCATTTT. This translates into CASAQGPDQPQHF. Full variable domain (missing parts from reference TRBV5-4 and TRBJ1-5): ETGVTQSPTHLIKTRGQQVTLRCSSQSGHNTVSWYQQALGQGPQFIFQYYREEENGRGNFPPRFSGLQFPNYSSELNVNALELDDSALYLCASAQGPDQPQHFGDGTRLSIL.

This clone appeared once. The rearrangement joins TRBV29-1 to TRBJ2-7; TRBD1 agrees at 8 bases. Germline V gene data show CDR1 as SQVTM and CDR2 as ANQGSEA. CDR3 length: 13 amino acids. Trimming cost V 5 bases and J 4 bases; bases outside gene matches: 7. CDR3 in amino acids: CSVSTGGSYEQYF. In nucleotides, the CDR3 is TGCAGCGTTTCTACAGGGGGGTCTTACGAGCAGTACTTC.